This is a list of T cell receptor beta chains from one sample in a study of T cell responses to AZD1222 COVID-19 vaccine. This table comes from immunoSEQ multiplex PCR, and its TCRdb copy is limited to in-frame clones, with some not included. The sample gives about 110,000 clones, about 92% of which show up once; around 7.6% is in the top ten. This material consisted of peripheral blood, taken 28 days after the second AZD1222 dose. These receptors were obtained from an adult who received the AZD1222 COVID-19 vaccine. Each CDR3 is given with its conserved first and last residue. Fields, in order: V gene, D gene, clone size, J gene, CDR3 DNA, CDR3 protein. The D gene is left open where the match is weak. Rows may omit the clone size; those that give it use once, few, many or a size class.

TRBV12-3/TRBV12-4	.	.	TRBJ1-3	TGTGCCAGCAGCACACTAAACACCATATATTTT	CASSTLNTIYF
TRBV19	TRBD2	.	TRBJ2-2	TGTGCCAGTAGTCCCCGTCCCCGGGGGGGCACCGGGGAGCTGTTTTTT	CASSPRPRGGTGELFF
TRBV7-7	.	few	TRBJ2-1	TGTGCTAGCAGCCCCCGAGCGGGCTCCTACAATGAGCAGTTCTTC	CASSPRAGSYNEQFF
TRBV7-2	TRBD1	.	TRBJ2-2	TGTGCCAGCACCCCACTTAGGGGGCGGGACACCGGGGAGCTGTTTTTT	CASTPLRGRDTGELFF
TRBV3-1/TRBV3-2	.	few	TRBJ1-2	TGTGCCAGCAGCCCCAGCGATGCCTATGGCTACACCTTC	CASSPSDAYGYTF
TRBV19	.	once	TRBJ1-3	TGTGCCAGTCAACAGATTGGGGATATGGGAAACACCATATATTTT	CASQQIGDMGNTIYF
TRBV9	.	.	TRBJ2-1	TGTGCCAGCAGTACAACGACAGTTAATGAGCAGTTCTTC	CASSTTTVNEQFF
TRBV9	.	.	TRBJ2-2	TGTGCCAGCAGCGTATTGGAGGGACTCACCGGGGAGCTGTTTTTT	CASSVLEGLTGELFF
TRBV6-4	.	.	TRBJ1-2	TGTGCCAGCAGTGACTCCGAGGGGAGCTATGGCTACACCTTC	CASSDSEGSYGYTF
TRBV7-9	TRBD1	.	TRBJ2-7	TGTGCCAGCAGTCGCGGACAGGCATCCTCCTACGAGCAGTACTTC	CASSRGQASSYEQYF